This TCR beta chain was captured in a study of prognosis after radiotherapy for stage I lung cancer. Ten or more counts support this clonotype. TCR beta CDR3 was amplified from genomic DNA by two-round multiplex PCR. Primers targeting each individual TRBV and TRBJ gene were applied in first-round PCR. TCRdb called the multiplex PCR reads again in MiXCR, with one record for every CDR3 protein. This table has approximately 28,000 distinct CDR3 sequences, approximately 29% appearing once. This sequence originates from a donor aged 50 or older with non-small cell lung cancer. Sequences were derived from PBMCs, sampled before or after stereotactic body radiation therapy (not recorded which).

CDR3 sequence: CASSPIGWYGYTF. In nucleotides, the CDR3 is TGTGCCAGCTCACCAATAGGCTGGTATGGCTACACCTTC. The chain has TRBV18 and TRBJ1-2; no reliable D call. V shed 2 bases and J shed 5 bases, with 9 bases lying between them. Germline-derived CDR1 and CDR2 are KGHSH and LQKENI. This CDR3 is 13 amino acids long.